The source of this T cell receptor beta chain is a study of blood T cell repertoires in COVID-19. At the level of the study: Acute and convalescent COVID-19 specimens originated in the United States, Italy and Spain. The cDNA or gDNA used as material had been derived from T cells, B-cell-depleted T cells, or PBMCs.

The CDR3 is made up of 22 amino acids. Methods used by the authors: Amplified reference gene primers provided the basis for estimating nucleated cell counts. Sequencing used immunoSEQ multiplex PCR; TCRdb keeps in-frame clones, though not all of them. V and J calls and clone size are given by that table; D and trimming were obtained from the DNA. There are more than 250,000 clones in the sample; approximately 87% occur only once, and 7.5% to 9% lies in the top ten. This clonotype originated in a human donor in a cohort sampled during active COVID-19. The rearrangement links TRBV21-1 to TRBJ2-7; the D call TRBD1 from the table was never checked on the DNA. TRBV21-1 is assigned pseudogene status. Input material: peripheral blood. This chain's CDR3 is CASSSRNRSGFVSQSRNYEQYF. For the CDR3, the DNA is TGTGCCAGCAGCTCCCGAAACCGATCAGGGTTCGTATCCCAAAGTAGGAATTACGAGCAGTACTTC.